A selection of T cell receptor beta chains follows, all from one sample in a study of T cell repertoires in cytomegalovirus infection. From the reads, TCRdb called clonotypes with MiXCR, one entry per CDR3 protein. The sample contains 750,000 to 900,000 distinct CDR3 sequences, 25% to 30% of which appear only once. Their cognate antigens are unknown. The sequencing used cultured CD8+ T cells from PBMCs, collected from culture after CMV antigen stimulation. The source of these receptors is a human donor in good health (CMV status not recorded). Some clones in this sample may be carry-over from other donors' samples. Each CDR3 is given with its conserved first and last residue. A row's size may be missing; if present it is once, few, many or a size class.

TRBV7-2 | few | CASSFQGARGQPQHF
TRBV6-5 | . | CASSYEKGVHETQYF
TRBV4-3 | few | CASSQDPRVPTYNEQFF
TRBV7-6 | many | CASSFQGKAGELFF
TRBV7-9 | few | CASSFGRGGSYNEQFF
TRBV5-6 | once | CASSFFRSSNQPQHF
TRBV7-9 | few | CASSLGTSGADFTGELFF
TRBV9 | . | CASSVGGPRNSPLHF
TRBV19 | . | CASSIGGITDTQYF
TRBV27 | . | CASSLGGLRQETQYF
TRBV12-3/TRBV12-4 | many | CASSVQGNYGYTF
TRBV5-8 | . | CASNRASQPGELFF
TRBV27 | . | CASSPSGGWQETQYF
TRBV7-8 | many | CASSLADAGGPLEQFF
TRBV29-1 | few | CSVGESGGNTDTQYF
TRBV11-2 | many | CASSSPVYGRSSYNSPLHF
TRBV6-1 | . | CASTLSGDLGYGYTF
TRBV7-6 | many | CASSPDHGRGQFF
TRBV5-4 | . | CASNPLGGGLNYGYTF
TRBV15 | . | CATSRYGTALDGYTF
TRBV10-3 | few | CAINSAGGTEAFF
TRBV4-1 | many | CASSQDSLAGAYEGNEQFF
TRBV20-1 | . | CSARQGWGETQYF
TRBV11-1 | . | CASSLGYSRGGETQYF
TRBV19 | . | CASSIYLQETQYF
TRBV27 | . | CASSSGQGLTGELFF
TRBV6-1 | . | CASTIAGGGRDTQYF
TRBV19 | many | CASSIVRDRGDQPQHF
TRBV6-2/TRBV6-3 | once | CATQGWETQYF
TRBV6-5 | . | CASSYGPYQETQYF
TRBV7-6 | many | CASSSGTGWAKNIQYF
TRBV14 | . | CASSLRRGLNTEAFF
TRBV11-1 | few | CASSQRGTGAYNEQFF
TRBV2 | once | CASSGGLAGGPYYEQFF
TRBV19 | few | CASSTSWTRDYGYTF
TRBV28 | few | CATSLGLAFTGELFF
TRBV14 | . | CASSQVPSNEQFF
TRBV5-5 | . | CASSWGWGDEQFF
TRBV7-2 | many | CASSRLGGAYTEAFF
TRBV19 | few | CAIGPTSNQPQHF
TRBV6-1 | few | CASSESLTGGSYEQYF
TRBV6-1 | few | CASSHGPWDEQYF
TRBV7-9 | many | CASSLRGANYNEQFF
TRBV4-3 | few | CASSQDRDRQYF
TRBV6-6 | . | CASSYSLGGRTYTDTQYF
TRBV14 | few | CASSQGGPRDYGYTF
TRBV5-4 | . | CASSTSPIYGEGTEAFF
TRBV7-8 | . | CASSVQGAGELFF
TRBV24-1 | . | CATSDHGQKETQYF
TRBV6-1 | few | CASSEEIGPTNNEQFF
TRBV2 | . | CASSEAQTEAYGYTF
TRBV6-5 | few | CASSYFEGGGYGYTF
TRBV7-9 | . | CASMGPNRGQLTDTQYF